One and the same sample provided the 6 T cell receptor beta chains below, sequenced in a study of esophageal squamous cell carcinoma under preoperative chemotherapy. As for time point: after preoperative PTX-NDP chemotherapy. TCRdb passed the PCR reads through MiXCR, listing each CDR3 protein once. Among 9,500 to 12,000 distinct CDR3 sequences listed, 50% to 70% were seen once. Sampling was done from a patient given preoperative chemotherapy. These receptors all come from a human donor with esophageal squamous cell carcinoma. The donor label of this sample is uncertain.

There are a few counts of this clonotype. V usage is TRBV6-1 and J usage is TRBJ2-1; D may be TRBD2 (5 bases). The end of the DNA is better explained by TRBJ2-5, so the J call may be wrong. Germline CDR1 and CDR2: MNHNS and SASEGT. This CDR3 has 14 amino acids. In nucleotides, the CDR3 is TGTGCCAGCAGTGAATTGGGTAGAGGGGAGACCCAGTACTTC. It yields the protein CASSELGRGETQYF.

J is TRBJ2-4 and V is TRBV6-1; the D call may be TRBD1 or TRBD2 (5 bases each). The CDR3 runs 15 residues. The germline CDR1 and CDR2 sequences are MNHNS and SASEGT. Trimming cost V 8 bases and J 0 bases, with 14 bases left between them. The CDR3 coding sequence is TGTGCCAGCCGCCTGGGGGTTGGAGCCAAAAACATTCAGTACTTC. It specifies CASRLGVGAKNIQYF.

A word on this clonotype: Here the CDR3 omits its conserved ending phenylalanine or tryptophan, so a read error is the likely source. The genes are TRBV7-6 and TRBJ2-5; the D is unclear. Germline V gene lookup returns CDR1 SGHVS and CDR2 FNYEAQ. CDR3 length: 15 amino acids. The DNA of the CDR3 is TGTGCCAGCAGCCAACCCGGGCTCCGCACAGAGTCCCAGTACTTG. Translated, it gives CASSQPGLRTESQYL.

Notes on this clonotype: The junction does not match germline at one end; this may be a read error. J is TRBJ2-3 and V is TRBV6-1; either TRBD1 or TRBD2 may supply D (5 bases each). The germline V gene encodes CDR1 MNHNS and CDR2 SASEGT. CDR3 length equals 20 residues. This CDR3 is CASSSRGLLSGLATKDTQYF. CDR3 nucleotides: TGTGCCAGCAGCTCACGAGGTCTCCTCTCGGGGCTGGCGACTAAAGATACTCAGTACTTT.

This clonotype showed up just a few times. The gene calls are TRBV5-4 and TRBJ2-2; D is ambiguous. V was trimmed by 2 bases and J by 5 bases, leaving 10 bases between them. The germline V gene has CDR1 SGHNT and CDR2 YYREEE (reference sequence). The CDR3 loop spans 14 amino acids. The CDR3 sequence is CASSFKGSTGELFF. CDR3 sequence (DNA): TGTGCCAGCAGCTTCAAGGGTTCGACCGGGGAGCTGTTTTTT.

V gene TRBV6-5 combines with J gene TRBJ2-1; TRBD1 matches at 7 bases. The DNA end lines up better with TRBJ2-4; the J call may be wrong. The germline V gene has CDR1 MNHEY and CDR2 SVGAGI. The CDR3 is made up of 14 amino acids. CDR3 in DNA: TGTGCCAGCAGTTATGGGGGACAGACAAACATTCAGTACTTC. This codes for CASSYGGQTNIQYF.